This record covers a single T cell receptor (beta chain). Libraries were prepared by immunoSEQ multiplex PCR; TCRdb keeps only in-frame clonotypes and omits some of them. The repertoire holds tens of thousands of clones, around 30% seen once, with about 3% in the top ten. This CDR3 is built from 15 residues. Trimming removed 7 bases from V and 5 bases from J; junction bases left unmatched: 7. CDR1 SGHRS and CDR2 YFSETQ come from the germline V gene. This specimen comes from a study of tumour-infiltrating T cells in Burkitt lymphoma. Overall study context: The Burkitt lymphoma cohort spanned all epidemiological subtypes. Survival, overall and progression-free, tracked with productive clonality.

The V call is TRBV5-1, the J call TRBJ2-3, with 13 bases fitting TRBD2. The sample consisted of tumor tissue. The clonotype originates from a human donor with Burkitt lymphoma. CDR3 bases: TGCGCCAGCCAGACTAGCGGGGGGCCAGGAGATACGCAGTATTTT. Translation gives CASQTSGGPGDTQYF.